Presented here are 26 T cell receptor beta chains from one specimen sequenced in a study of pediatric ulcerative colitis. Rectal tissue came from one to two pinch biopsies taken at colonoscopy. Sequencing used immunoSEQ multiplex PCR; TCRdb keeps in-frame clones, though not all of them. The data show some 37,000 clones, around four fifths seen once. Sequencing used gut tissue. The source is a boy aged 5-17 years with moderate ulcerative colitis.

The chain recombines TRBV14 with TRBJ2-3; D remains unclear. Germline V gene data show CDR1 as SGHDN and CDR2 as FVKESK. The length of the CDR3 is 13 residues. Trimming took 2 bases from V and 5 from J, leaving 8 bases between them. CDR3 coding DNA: TGTGCCAGCAGCCAACTAGTGAAAGATACGCAGTATTTT. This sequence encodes CASSQLVKDTQYF.

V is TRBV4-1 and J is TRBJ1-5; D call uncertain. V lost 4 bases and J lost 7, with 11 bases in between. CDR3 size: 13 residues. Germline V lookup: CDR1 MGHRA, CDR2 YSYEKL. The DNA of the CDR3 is TGCGCCAGCAGCCTACAAGGAGAACAGCCCCAGCATTTT. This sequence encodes CASSLQGEQPQHF.

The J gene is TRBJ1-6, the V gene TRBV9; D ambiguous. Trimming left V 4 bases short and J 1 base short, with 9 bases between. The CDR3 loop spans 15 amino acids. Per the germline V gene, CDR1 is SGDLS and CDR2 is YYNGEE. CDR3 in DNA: TGTGCCAGCAGCCCGAGTCGATCCTATAATTCACCCCTCCACTTT. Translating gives CASSPSRSYNSPLHF.

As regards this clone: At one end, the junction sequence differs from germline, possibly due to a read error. For the CDR3, the DNA is TGTGCCAGCAGTGAAGTAACACTAGCGGGTACTCCAAGGGCAGATACACAGTATTTT. Translation: CASSEVTLAGTPRADTQYF. The rearrangement uses TRBV2 and TRBJ2-3; 9 bases are shared with TRBD2. Germline-derived CDR1 and CDR2 are SNHLY and FYNNEI. There are 19 residues in the CDR3.

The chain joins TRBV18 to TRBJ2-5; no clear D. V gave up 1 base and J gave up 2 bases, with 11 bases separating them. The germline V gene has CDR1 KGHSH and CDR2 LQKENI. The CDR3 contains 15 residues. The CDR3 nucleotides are TGTGCCAGCTCACCACACGAAGGGCTACAAGAGACCCAGTACTTC. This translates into CASSPHEGLQETQYF. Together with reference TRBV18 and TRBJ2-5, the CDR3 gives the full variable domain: NAGVMQNPRHLVRRRGQEARLRCSPMKGHSHVYWYRQLPEEGLKFMVYLQKENIIDESGMPKERFSAEFPKEGPSILRIQQVVRGDSAAYFCASSPHEGLQETQYFGPGTRLLVL.

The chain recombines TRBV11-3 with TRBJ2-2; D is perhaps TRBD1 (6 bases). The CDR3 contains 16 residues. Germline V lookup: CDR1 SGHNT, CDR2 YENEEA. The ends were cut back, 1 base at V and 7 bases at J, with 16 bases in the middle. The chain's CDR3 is CASSLAAGQGNGELFF. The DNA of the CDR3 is TGTGCCAGCAGCTTAGCAGCAGGCCAGGGGAACGGGGAGCTGTTTTTT.

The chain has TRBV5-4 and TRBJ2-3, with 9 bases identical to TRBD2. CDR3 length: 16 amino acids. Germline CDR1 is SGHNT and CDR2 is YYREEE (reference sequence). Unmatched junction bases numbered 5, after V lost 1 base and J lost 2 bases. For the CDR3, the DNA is TGTGCCAGCAGCTTGCGGCGGGGGGGCCTCACAGATACGCAGTATTTT. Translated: CASSLRRGGLTDTQYF.

CDR3 coding DNA: TGTGCCAGCAGTGAAATTGGGCAGGGAAATGGCTACACCTTC. This codes for CASSEIGQGNGYTF. The chain has TRBV6-1 and TRBJ1-2, with D perhaps matching TRBD1 (5 bases). CDR3 length: 14 amino acids. Germline values: CDR1 MNHNS, CDR2 SASEGT. Trimming cost V 2 bases and J 6 bases, with 13 bases left between them.

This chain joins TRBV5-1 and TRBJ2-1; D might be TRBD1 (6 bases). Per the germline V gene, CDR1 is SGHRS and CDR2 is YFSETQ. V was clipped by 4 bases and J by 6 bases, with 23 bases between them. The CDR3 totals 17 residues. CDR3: CASSPFLRAGAGNEQFF. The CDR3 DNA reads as TGCGCCAGCAGCCCTTTCCTGAGGGCAGGGGCGGGCAATGAGCAGTTCTTC.

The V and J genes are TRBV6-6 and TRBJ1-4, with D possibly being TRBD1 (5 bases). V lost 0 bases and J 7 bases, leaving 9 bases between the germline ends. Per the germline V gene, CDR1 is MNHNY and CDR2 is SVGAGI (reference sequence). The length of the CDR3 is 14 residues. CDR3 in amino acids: CASSYSETVEKLFF. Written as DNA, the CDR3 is TGTGCCAGCAGTTACTCAGAGACAGTTGAAAAACTGTTTTTT.

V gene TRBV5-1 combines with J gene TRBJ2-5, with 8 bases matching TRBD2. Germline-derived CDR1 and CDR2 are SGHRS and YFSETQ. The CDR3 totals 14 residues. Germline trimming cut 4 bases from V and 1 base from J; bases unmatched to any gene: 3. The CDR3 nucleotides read TGCGCCAGCAGCCCGGGGGGGTTCCAAGAGACCCAGTACTTC. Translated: CASSPGGFQETQYF.

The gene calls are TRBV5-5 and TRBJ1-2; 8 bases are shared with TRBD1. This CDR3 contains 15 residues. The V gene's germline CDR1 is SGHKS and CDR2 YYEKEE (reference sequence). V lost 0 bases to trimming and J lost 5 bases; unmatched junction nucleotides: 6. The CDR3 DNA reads TGTGCCAGCAGCTTGGAGGACAGGGATGGATATGGCTACACCTTC. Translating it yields CASSLEDRDGYGYTF.

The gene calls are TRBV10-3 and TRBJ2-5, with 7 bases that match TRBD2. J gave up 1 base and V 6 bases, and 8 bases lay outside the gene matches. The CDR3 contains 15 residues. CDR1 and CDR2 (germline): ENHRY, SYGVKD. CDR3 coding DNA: TGTGCCATCAGGTGGGGGGGGATGGGCCAAGAGACCCAGTACTTC. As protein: CAIRWGGMGQETQYF.

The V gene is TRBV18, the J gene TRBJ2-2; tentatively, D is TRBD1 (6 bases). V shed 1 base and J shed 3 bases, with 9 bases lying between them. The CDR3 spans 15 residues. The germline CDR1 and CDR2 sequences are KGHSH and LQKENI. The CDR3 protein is CASSPQRGYTGELFF. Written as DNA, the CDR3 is TGTGCCAGCTCACCACAAAGGGGGTACACCGGGGAGCTGTTTTTT.

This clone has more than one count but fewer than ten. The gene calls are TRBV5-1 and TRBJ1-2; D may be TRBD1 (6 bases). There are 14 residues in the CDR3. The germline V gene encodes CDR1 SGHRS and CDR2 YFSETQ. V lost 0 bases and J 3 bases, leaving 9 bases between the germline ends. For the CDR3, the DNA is TGCGCCAGCAGCTTGGACAGGGTGGACTATGGCTACACCTTC. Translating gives CASSLDRVDYGYTF.

CDR3 region: CASSGQGTAGANVLTF. DNA for the CDR3: TGTGCCAGCAGCGGACAGGGGACGGCTGGGGCCAACGTCCTGACTTTC. The chain recombines TRBV14 with TRBJ2-6, with TRBD1 matching 9 bases. Germline CDR1 and CDR2: SGHDN and FVKESK. The CDR3 loop spans 16 amino acids. The V and J ends lost 5 bases and 2 bases, in that order; junction bases with no gene match: 4. Full variable domain (outside the CDR3, taken from reference TRBV14 and TRBJ2-6): EAGVTQFPSHSVIEKGQTVTLRCDPISGHDNLYWYRRVMGKEIKFLLHFVKESKQDESGMPNNRFLAERTGGTYSTLKVQPAELEDSGVYFCASSGQGTAGANVLTFGAGSRLTVL.

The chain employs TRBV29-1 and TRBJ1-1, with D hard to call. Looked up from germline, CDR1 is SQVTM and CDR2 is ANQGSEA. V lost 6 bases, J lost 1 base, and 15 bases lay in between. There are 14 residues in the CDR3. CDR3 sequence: CSVPHYLRNTEAFF. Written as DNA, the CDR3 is TGCAGCGTGCCCCATTATCTTCGGAACACTGAAGCTTTCTTT.

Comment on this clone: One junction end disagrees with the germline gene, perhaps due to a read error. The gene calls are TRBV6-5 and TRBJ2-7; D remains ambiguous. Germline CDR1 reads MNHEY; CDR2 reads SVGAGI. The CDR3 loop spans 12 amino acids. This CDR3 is CASSYLPSRRDF. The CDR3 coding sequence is TGTGCCAGCAGTTATCTCCCAAGTCGAAGGGACTTC.

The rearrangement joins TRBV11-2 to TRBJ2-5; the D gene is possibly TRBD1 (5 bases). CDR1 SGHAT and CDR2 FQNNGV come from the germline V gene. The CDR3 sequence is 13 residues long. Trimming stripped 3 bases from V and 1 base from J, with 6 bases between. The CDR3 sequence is CASSFGAQETQYF. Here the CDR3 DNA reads TGTGCCAGCAGCTTTGGGGCCCAAGAGACCCAGTACTTC.

The chain's CDR3 is CASSLYQNTGELFF. Here the CDR3 DNA reads TGTGCCAGCAGTTTATACCAGAACACCGGGGAGCTGTTTTTT. The rearrangement links TRBV28 to TRBJ2-2; no firm D call. The CDR3 loop spans 14 amino acids. Germline V gene data show CDR1 as MDHEN and CDR2 as SYDVKM. V lost 1 base, J lost 1 base, and 4 bases lay in between.

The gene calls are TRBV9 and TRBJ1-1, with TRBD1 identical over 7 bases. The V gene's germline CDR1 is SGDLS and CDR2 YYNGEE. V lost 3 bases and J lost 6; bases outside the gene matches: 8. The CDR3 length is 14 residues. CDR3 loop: CASSATGIGAEAFF. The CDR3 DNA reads TGTGCCAGCAGCGCGACAGGGATCGGGGCTGAAGCTTTCTTT.

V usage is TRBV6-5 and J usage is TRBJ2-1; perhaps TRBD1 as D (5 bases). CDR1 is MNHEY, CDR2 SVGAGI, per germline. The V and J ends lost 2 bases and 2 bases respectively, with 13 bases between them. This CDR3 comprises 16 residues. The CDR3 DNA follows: TGTGCCAGCAGTTACGTCGTGGGCAGGGCCTACAATGAGCAGTTCTTC. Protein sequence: CASSYVVGRAYNEQFF.

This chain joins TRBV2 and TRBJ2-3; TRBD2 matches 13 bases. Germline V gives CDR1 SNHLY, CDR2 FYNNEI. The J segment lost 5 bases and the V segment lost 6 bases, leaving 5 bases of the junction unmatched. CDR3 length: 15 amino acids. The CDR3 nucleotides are TGTGCCAGCAGGGAACTAGCGGGAGGGGGAGATACGCAGTATTTT. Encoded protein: CASRELAGGGDTQYF. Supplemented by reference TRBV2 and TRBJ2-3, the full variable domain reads EPEVTQTPSHQVTQMGQEVILRCVPISNHLYFYWYRQILGQKVEFLVSFYNNEISEKSEIFDDQFSVERPDGSNFTLKIRSTKLEDSAMYFCASRELAGGGDTQYFGPGTRLTVL.

The CDR3 sequence: CASSPLRTANTEAFF. CDR3 DNA sequence: TGTGCCAGCTCACCACTGCGGACAGCTAACACTGAAGCTTTCTTT. The chain links TRBV18 to TRBJ1-1; possible D gene TRBD1, 6 bases. Trimming cost V 1 base and J 2 bases, with 11 bases left between them. CDR1 KGHSH and CDR2 LQKENI come from the germline V gene. This CDR3 spans 15 amino acids.

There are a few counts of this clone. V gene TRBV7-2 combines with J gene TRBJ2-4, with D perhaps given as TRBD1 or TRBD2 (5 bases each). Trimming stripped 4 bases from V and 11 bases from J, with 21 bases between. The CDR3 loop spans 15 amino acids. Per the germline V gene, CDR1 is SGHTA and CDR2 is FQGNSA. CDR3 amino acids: CASSSGPGQRGVQYF. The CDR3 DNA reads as TGTGCCAGCAGCTCAGGCCCCGGTCAGAGAGGGGTTCAGTACTTC.

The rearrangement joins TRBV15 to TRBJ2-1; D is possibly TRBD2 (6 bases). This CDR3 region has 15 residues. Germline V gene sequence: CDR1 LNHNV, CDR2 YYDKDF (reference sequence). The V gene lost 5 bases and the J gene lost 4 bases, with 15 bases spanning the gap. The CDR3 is CATSGFSGVYNEQFF. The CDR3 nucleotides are TGTGCCACCAGCGGATTCTCGGGGGTATACAATGAGCAGTTCTTC.